These 11 T cell receptor beta chains came from one sample sequenced in a study of vaccination effects on CD4 cells after COVID-19. Libraries were prepared by immunoSEQ multiplex PCR; TCRdb keeps only in-frame clonotypes and omits some of them. This sample has under 60,000 clones, with 65% to 80% found just once. In the ViraFEST assay, antigen-specific CD4+ clonotypes were identified by expansion after peptide-pool stimulation. With approximately 9 days of culture completed, CD4+ T cells were isolated. It was between March and December 2020 that the person had a SARS-CoV-2 infection confirmed by PCR. These TCRs are of unknown antigen specificity. Sequenced here: CD4+ T cells from PBMCs cultured with HIV peptides, sampled before COVID-19 vaccination. Indicated subset: HIV-1 Nef peptide pool negative control/reference culture. These TCRs come from a human donor who had a prior SARS-CoV-2 infection.

The chain uses TRBV24-1 and TRBJ2-5, with TRBD1 identical over 9 bases. The CDR3 loop spans 14 amino acids. With 6 bases clipped from V and 5 bases from J, the junction kept 6 bases outside the gene matches. Germline values: CDR1 KGHDR, CDR2 SFDVKD. The CDR3 sequence: CATSPGQGWETQYF. As DNA, the CDR3 is TGTGCCACCAGTCCGGGACAGGGATGGGAGACCCAGTACTTC.

V gene TRBV11-3 combines with J gene TRBJ2-5; tentatively, D is TRBD2 (6 bases). This CDR3 region has 14 residues. Trimming removed 2 bases from V and 10 bases from J, with 17 bases in between. CDR1 SGHNT and CDR2 YENEEA come from the germline V gene. The CDR3 spells CASSLTGRNGGQYF. CDR3 in DNA: TGTGCCAGCAGCTTAACTGGACGAAACGGGGGCCAGTACTTC. The whole variable domain, filled in from reference TRBV11-3 and TRBJ2-5, reads EAGVVQSPRYKIIEKKQPVAFWCNPISGHNTLYWYLQNLGQGPELLIRYENEEAVDDSQLPKDRFSAERLKGVDSTLKIQPAELGDSAVYLCASSLTGRNGGQYFGPGTRLLVL.

The chain employs TRBV2 and TRBJ2-5; possible D gene TRBD2, 5 bases. Trimming stripped 10 bases from V and 5 bases from J, with 17 bases between. The CDR3 is made up of 13 amino acids. Germline assignment: CDR1 SNHLY and CDR2 FYNNEI. CDR3 protein: CATSGLALETQYF. CDR3 in DNA: TGTGCCACATCTGGCCTAGCTCTCGAGACCCAGTACTTC. Supplemented by reference TRBV2 and TRBJ2-5, the full variable domain reads EPEVTQTPSHQVTQMGQEVILRCVPISNHLYFYWYRQILGQKVEFLVSFYNNEISEKSEIFDDQFSVERPDGSNFTLKIRSTKLEDSAMYFCATSGLALETQYFGPGTRLLVL.

V and J are TRBV5-8 and TRBJ2-1; 9 bases align to TRBD1. The germline V gene has CDR1 SGHTS and CDR2 YDEGEE. Losses at the gene ends were 4 bases for V and 8 bases for J; bases not matched to a gene: 10. This CDR3 contains 15 residues. This chain's CDR3 is CASSATGGGGDEQFF. The DNA for the CDR3 is TGTGCCAGCAGCGCCACAGGGGGCGGAGGGGATGAGCAGTTCTTC.

This chain connects TRBV6-5 to TRBJ2-1; weak D call: TRBD2 (7 bases). The V end lost 11 bases, the J end lost 4 bases, and 15 bases lay between the germline ends. Germline V gene data show CDR1 as MNHEY and CDR2 as SVGAGI. The CDR3 is made up of 13 amino acids. The CDR3 DNA is TGTGCCGGTAGAGGGGGACTATACAATGAGCAGTTCTTC. Protein product: CAGRGGLYNEQFF.

The gene calls are TRBV11-2 and TRBJ2-3; no firm D call. V was clipped by 5 bases and J by 1 base, with 13 bases between them. The CDR3 runs 15 residues. Germline-derived CDR1 and CDR2 are SGHAT and FQNNGV. The CDR3 spells CASSPVRGGTDTQYF. The CDR3, as DNA: TGTGCCAGCAGCCCTGTCCGCGGAGGCACAGATACGCAGTATTTT.

This clone has only a few counts. This chain joins TRBV27 and TRBJ1-1, with D perhaps matching TRBD1 (6 bases). Trimming shortened V by 8 bases and J by 10 bases, and 20 bases separated the two germline ends. Germline CDR1 and CDR2: MNHEY and SMNVEV (reference sequence). The CDR3 covers 13 residues. For the CDR3, the DNA is TGTGCCAGCGGGGGAATTCTGGGGGCCCCAGCTTTCTTT. Translation: CASGGILGAPAFF.

This chain connects TRBV30 to TRBJ1-1; tentative D call: TRBD1 (5 bases). Germline V gene data show CDR1 as GTSNPN and CDR2 as SVGIG (reference sequence). CDR3 size: 15 residues. Trimming pared 3 bases from V and 0 bases from J, leaving 14 bases between. The CDR3 DNA is TGTGCCTGGAGATATCAGGGCAGCATGAACACTGAAGCTTTCTTT. Its protein is CAWRYQGSMNTEAFF. The full variable domain, its missing parts supplied by reference TRBV30 and TRBJ1-1, is SQTIHQWPATLVQPVGSPLSLECTVEGTSNPNLYWYRQAAGRGLQLLFYSVGIGQISSEVPQNLSASRPQDRQFILSSKKLLLSDSGFYLCAWRYQGSMNTEAFFGQGTRLTVV.

This clone has more than one count but fewer than ten. The CDR3 region has the DNA TGTGCCTGGGAAAAGGGGTATGGAAACACCATATATTTT. It yields the protein CAWEKGYGNTIYF. This chain joins TRBV30 and TRBJ1-3; tentative D call: TRBD1 (5 bases). CDR3 length: 13 residues. Germline CDR1 is GTSNPN and CDR2 is SVGIG (reference sequence). V was clipped by 5 bases and J by 3 bases, with 11 bases between them.

Of note for this clone: Other DNA sequences in this specimen translate into the identical CDR3. This rearrangement joins TRBV10-3 to TRBJ1-1; D is ambiguous. The CDR3 length is 13 residues. V gave up 0 bases and J gave up 1 base, with 3 bases separating them. Germline V gene sequence: CDR1 ENHRY, CDR2 SYGVKD. In nucleotides, the CDR3 is TGTGCCATCAGTGAGTCGGAGAACACTGAAGCTTTCTTT. This sequence encodes CAISESENTEAFF.

The chain recombines TRBV14 with TRBJ2-7, with D perhaps matching TRBD2 (6 bases). Trimming cost V 3 bases and J 1 base, with 19 bases left between them. In germline, CDR1 is SGHDN, CDR2 FVKESK. This CDR3 has 17 amino acids. CDR3 protein: CASSQRPPWGTSYEQYF. The CDR3 region has the DNA TGTGCCAGCAGCCAGCGGCCCCCCTGGGGGACTTCCTACGAGCAGTACTTC.